One and the same sample provided the 15 T cell receptor beta chains below, sequenced in a study of T cell repertoires in cytomegalovirus infection. MiXCR, applied by TCRdb to the reads, yields one record per CDR3 protein. Of about 700,000 distinct CDR3 sequences in the sample, roughly a third are singletons; the top ten hold about 20%. Antigens for these TCRs are unknown. Sample: cultured PBMCs, taken from culture after CMV antigen stimulation. The source is a human donor in good health (CMV status not recorded). Some clones in this sample may be carry-over from other donors' samples.

As for this clonotype: One base away lies a much larger clone, so this may be a sequencing read error. The V and J genes are TRBV7-2 and TRBJ2-3; 7 bases are a match to TRBD2. This CDR3 is 12 amino acids long. Germline CDR1 SGHTA, CDR2 FQGNSA. In DNA form, the CDR3 reads TGTGCCAGCAGCCTAGCGGTGGATGCGCAGTATTTT. It yields the protein CASSLAVDAQYF.

This chain uses TRBV7-9 with TRBJ2-3, with D unresolved. V was cut by 7 bases and J by 0 bases, with 20 bases left in between. CDR1 SEHNR and CDR2 FQNEAQ come from the germline V gene (reference sequence). CDR3 length: 17 residues. CDR3 region: CASTLGRATSSTDTQYF. Written as DNA, the CDR3 is TGTGCCAGCACTTTAGGAAGAGCAACCTCTAGCACAGATACGCAGTATTTT. The full variable domain, with the rest looked up from reference TRBV7-9 and TRBJ2-3, is DTGVSQNPRHKITKRGQNVTFRCDPISEHNRLYWYRQTLGQGPEFLTYFQNEAQLEKSRLLSDRFSAERPKGSFSTLEIQRTEQGDSAMYLCASTLGRATSSTDTQYFGPGTRLTVL.

This chain uses TRBV7-6 with TRBJ2-1; 8 bases are shared with TRBD2. CDR3 length equals 16 residues. Per the germline V gene, CDR1 is SGHVS and CDR2 is FNYEAQ. V lost 5 bases, J lost 6 bases, and 12 bases stayed unmatched. The CDR3 region has the DNA TGTGCCAGCAGCACCTTCGGAGCGGGAGACGGCAATGAGCAGTTCTTC. It translates to CASSTFGAGDGNEQFF.

The chain uses TRBV7-2 and TRBJ2-1; a weak D match, TRBD2 (5 bases). V was pared by 1 base and J by 13 bases, with 14 bases between. The V gene's germline CDR1 is SGHTA and CDR2 FQGNSA. There are 13 residues in the CDR3. The CDR3 DNA is TGTGCCAGCAGCTTAGACCTGCTTCCGGGACAGTTCTTC. It encodes CASSLDLLPGQFF.

The table lists this clonotype with many counts. V usage is TRBV7-8 and J usage is TRBJ1-1; 9 bases fit TRBD1. The CDR3 contains 13 residues. CDR1 SGHVS and CDR2 FQNEAQ come from the germline V gene. With 5 bases clipped from V and 6 bases from J, the junction kept 4 bases outside the gene matches. The CDR3: CASSADRGAEAFF. DNA of the CDR3: TGTGCCAGCAGCGCGGACAGGGGAGCTGAAGCTTTCTTT. The full variable domain, completed using reference TRBV7-8 and TRBJ1-1, is GAGVSQSPRYKVAKRGQDVALRCDPISGHVSLFWYQQALGQGPEFLTYFQNEAQLDKSGLPSDRFFAERPEGSVSTLKIQRTQQEDSAVYLCASSADRGAEAFFGQGTRLTVV.

J is TRBJ2-1 and V is TRBV4-2; TRBD2 aligns across 15 bases. Looked up from germline, CDR1 is LGHNA and CDR2 is YNFKEQ. The CDR3 runs to 19 residues. Trimming at V came to 3 bases and at J to 0 bases, leaving 6 bases not matched to a gene. This CDR3 reads CASSQGTSGGSSSYNEQFF. CDR3 DNA sequence: TGTGCCAGCAGCCAGGGGACTAGCGGGGGGTCGAGCTCCTACAATGAGCAGTTCTTC.

The rearrangement uses TRBV2 and TRBJ2-3; 7 positions agree with TRBD2. Germline assignment: CDR1 SNHLY and CDR2 FYNNEI. The CDR3 is made up of 15 amino acids. V was clipped by 4 bases and J by 0 bases; unmatched bases: 4. The chain's CDR3 is CASSGLAVSTDTQYF. CDR3 nucleotides: TGTGCCAGCAGTGGTCTAGCGGTTAGCACAGATACGCAGTATTTT. The entire variable domain, with the rest obtained from reference TRBV2 and TRBJ2-3, is as follows: EPEVTQTPSHQVTQMGQEVILRCVPISNHLYFYWYRQILGQKVEFLVSFYNNEISEKSEIFDDQFSVERPDGSNFTLKIRSTKLEDSAMYFCASSGLAVSTDTQYFGPGTRLTVL.

This clonotype was counted only a few times. The rearrangement uses TRBV28 and TRBJ2-3, with D possibly TRBD1 on 6 matching bases. Germline values: CDR1 MDHEN, CDR2 SYDVKM. V was clipped by 0 bases and J by 0 bases, with 13 bases between them. CDR3 length equals 17 residues. The CDR3 here is CASSLWDRSTSTDTQYF. The CDR3 DNA is TGTGCCAGCAGTTTATGGGACAGATCAACTAGCACAGATACGCAGTATTTT.

The chain is built from TRBV12-3 or TRBV12-4 and TRBJ2-7, with a weak D call TRBD1 (5 bases). Trimming took off 4 bases at V and 3 bases at J, with 13 bases between the two ends. The CDR3 has 14 residues. Here the CDR3 reads CASSSSDTRYEQYF. The CDR3 DNA reads TGTGCCAGCAGTTCATCGGACACGCGCTACGAGCAGTACTTC.

The chain links TRBV2 to TRBJ2-7; a possible D gene is TRBD1 (7 bases). This CDR3 comprises 13 residues. Germline V gene lookup returns CDR1 SNHLY and CDR2 FYNNEI. Trimming cost V 6 bases and J 6 bases, with 15 bases left between them. CDR3 DNA: TGTGCCAGCAGGGGGCAGGGGGGTGGCGAGCAGTACTTC. Protein: CASRGQGGGEQYF.

The chain carries TRBV3-1 and TRBJ2-5; D remains unclear. V lost 0 bases to trimming and J lost 4 bases, with 3 bases between them. Germline values: CDR1 LGHDT, CDR2 YNNKEL (reference sequence). The CDR3 is 12 amino acids. The CDR3 DNA reads TGTGCCAGCAGCCAAGATGTAGAGACCCAGTACTTC. Amino acid sequence: CASSQDVETQYF.

V and J are TRBV19 and TRBJ2-2; TRBD2 matches at 7 bases. V shed 5 bases, J shed 0 bases, and the junction held 12 bases outside the gene matches. CDR1 LNHDA and CDR2 SQIVND come from the germline V gene (reference sequence). The CDR3 is made up of 18 amino acids. The DNA of the CDR3 is TGTGCCAGTAGTCGTGCCAAACTAGCGCAGGCGAACACCGGGGAGCTGTTTTTT. This codes for CASSRAKLAQANTGELFF.

The chain links TRBV5-1 to TRBJ2-2, with a tentative D call TRBD2 (5 bases). CDR3 length: 15 amino acids. V was clipped by 4 bases and J by 5 bases, with 15 bases between them. Germline V lookup: CDR1 SGHRS, CDR2 YFSETQ. This chain's CDR3 is CASSELVLGTGELFF. CDR3 nucleotides: TGCGCCAGCAGCGAACTAGTTTTGGGAACCGGGGAGCTGTTTTTT.

Only a few counts were recorded for this clonotype. The chain joins TRBV7-2 to TRBJ2-1, with 9 bases lining up with TRBD2. V lost 5 bases and J lost 9; bases outside the gene matches: 17. CDR1 and CDR2 (germline): SGHTA, FQGNSA. The CDR3 sequence is 17 residues long. The CDR3 is CASSRVSTGGGAGEQFF. As DNA, the CDR3 is TGTGCCAGCAGCCGAGTTTCGACCGGCGGGGGGGCGGGTGAGCAGTTCTTC.

This chain connects TRBV20-1 to TRBJ2-3; 9 bases are a match to TRBD2. Per the germline V gene, CDR1 is DFQATT and CDR2 is SNEGSKA (reference sequence). V lost 3 bases and J lost 2; bases outside the gene matches: 3. The CDR3 sequence is 14 residues long. DNA of the CDR3: TGCAGTGCTAGTCAGCGGGGGGCCACAGATACGCAGTATTTT. Protein: CSASQRGATDTQYF.